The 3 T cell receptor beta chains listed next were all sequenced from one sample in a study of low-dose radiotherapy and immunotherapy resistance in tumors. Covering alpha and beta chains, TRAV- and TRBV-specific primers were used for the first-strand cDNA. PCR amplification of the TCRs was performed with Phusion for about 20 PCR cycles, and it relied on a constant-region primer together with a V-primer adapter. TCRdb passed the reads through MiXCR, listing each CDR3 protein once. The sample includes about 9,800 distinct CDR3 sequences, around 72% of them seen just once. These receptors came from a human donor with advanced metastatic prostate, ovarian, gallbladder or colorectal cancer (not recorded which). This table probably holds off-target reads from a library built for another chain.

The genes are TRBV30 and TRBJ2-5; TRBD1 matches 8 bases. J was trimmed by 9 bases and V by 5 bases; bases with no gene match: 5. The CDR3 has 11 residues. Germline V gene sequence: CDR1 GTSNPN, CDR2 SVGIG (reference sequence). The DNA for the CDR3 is TGTGCCTGGGGGACAGGCGGGGCCCAGTACTTC. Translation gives CAWGTGGAQYF. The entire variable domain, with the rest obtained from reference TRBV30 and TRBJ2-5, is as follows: SQTIHQWPATLVQPVGSPLSLECTVEGTSNPNLYWYRQAAGRGLQLLFYSVGIGQISSEVPQNLSASRPQDRQFILSSKKLLLSDSGFYLCAWGTGGAQYFGPGTRLLVL.

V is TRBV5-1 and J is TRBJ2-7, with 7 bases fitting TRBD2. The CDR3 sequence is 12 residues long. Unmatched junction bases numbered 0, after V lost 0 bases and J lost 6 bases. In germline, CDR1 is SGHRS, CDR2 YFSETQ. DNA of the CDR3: TGCGCCAGCAGCTTGGCGGGAGGCGAGCAGTACTTC. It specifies CASSLAGGEQYF. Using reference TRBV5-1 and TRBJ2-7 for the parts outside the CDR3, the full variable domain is KAGVTQTPRYLIKTRGQQVTLSCSPISGHRSVSWYQQTPGQGLQFLFEYFSETQRNKGNFPGRFSGRQFSNSRSEMNVSTLELGDSALYLCASSLAGGEQYFGPGTRLTVT.

The CDR3 sequence: CASSPVSTDTQYF. CDR3 nucleotides: TGTGCCAGCTCACCGGTCAGCACAGATACGCAGTATTTT. V is TRBV18 and J is TRBJ2-3; D remains ambiguous. Germline V CDR1 and CDR2: KGHSH, LQKENI. The V and J ends lost 3 bases and 0 bases respectively, with 4 bases between them. The CDR3 has 13 amino acids.